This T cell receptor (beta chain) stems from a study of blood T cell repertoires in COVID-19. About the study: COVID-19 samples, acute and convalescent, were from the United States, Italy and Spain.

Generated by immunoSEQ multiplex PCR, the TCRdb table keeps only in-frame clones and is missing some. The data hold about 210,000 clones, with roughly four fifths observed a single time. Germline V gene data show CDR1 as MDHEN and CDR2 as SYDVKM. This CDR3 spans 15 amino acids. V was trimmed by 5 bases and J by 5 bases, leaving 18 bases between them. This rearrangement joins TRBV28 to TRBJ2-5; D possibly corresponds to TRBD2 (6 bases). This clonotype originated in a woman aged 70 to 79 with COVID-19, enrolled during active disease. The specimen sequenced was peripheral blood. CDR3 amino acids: CASSLARINLETQYF. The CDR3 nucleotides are TGTGCCAGCAGTCTAGCGCGGATAAATCTGGAGACCCAGTACTTC.